This TCR beta chain was profiled in a study of blood T cells in healthy people across ages. General study points: TCR beta diversity correlated strongly with naive T cell percentage.

As for this clonotype: As yet, its antigen is unknown.

Primers used in a second PCR of about 7 to 12 cycles were a sample-barcoded 5' primer and a J-beta primer mix. Each CDR3 protein gets one entry after TCRdb re-called the 5' RACE reads with MiXCR. The repertoire consists of approximately 2,000,000 distinct CDR3 sequences, with about two fifths occurring once and the leading ten covering under 25%. Caucasian, healthy and from Russia, the donors were aged between about 6 and 90. They isolated at least 6.5 million PBMCs from each sample. The CDR3 loop spans 12 amino acids. The clonotype comes from a human donor in good health. This rearrangement joins TRBV12-3 or TRBV12-4 to TRBJ2-5; D remains ambiguous. The end of the DNA fits TRBJ2-7 better, so the J call may be wrong. The sample comprised blood. CDR3 sequence: CASSSSLSEQYF. The CDR3 DNA follows: TGTGCCAGCAGTTCCTCTCTCTCCGAGCAGTACTTC.